The next 22 T cell receptor beta chains were all read from a single sample in a study of cytomegalovirus exposure and HLA in healthy donors. The table came from immunoSEQ multiplex PCR; TCRdb's copy has only in-frame clones and leaves some out. Seen here are around 170,000 clones, 88% observed once, and the top ten hold about 2.7%. The specimen was PBMCs. The receptors derive from a man between 18 and 29 years old in good health and CMV-seronegative.

The rearrangement uses TRBV11-2 and TRBJ2-7; TRBD1 matches 7 bases. The germline gives CDR1 SGHAT, CDR2 FQNNGV. The CDR3 sequence is 17 residues long. V shed 1 base and J 4 bases; nucleotides not matched to a gene: 13. CDR3 protein: CASSLGSGSGTEYEQYF. The CDR3 DNA reads as TGTGCCAGCAGCTTAGGTTCAGGTTCGGGGACAGAGTACGAGCAGTACTTC.

The chain combines TRBV5-1 with TRBJ2-1; TRBD1 matches at 10 bases. Germline values: CDR1 SGHRS, CDR2 YFSETQ. V lost 3 bases to trimming and J lost 4 bases; unmatched junction nucleotides: 16. The CDR3 length is 19 residues. CDR3 amino acids: CASSSGPGLTGGLYNEQFF. CDR3 DNA sequence: TGCGCCAGCAGCTCGGGGCCCGGATTGACAGGGGGCTTATACAATGAGCAGTTCTTC.

This chain links TRBV6-5 with TRBJ2-2, with 9 bases that match TRBD2. V lost 7 bases, J lost 5 bases, and 8 bases stayed unmatched. CDR3 length: 15 residues. Per germline, CDR1 MNHEY and CDR2 SVGAGI. The CDR3 DNA is TGTGCCAGCACTTTAGCGGGAGCAGGAACCGGGGAGCTGTTTTTT. Translated: CASTLAGAGTGELFF.

This clone was seen once. J is TRBJ1-1 and V is TRBV5-1; D remains ambiguous. Germline values: CDR1 SGHRS, CDR2 YFSETQ. This CDR3 contains 13 residues. With 4 bases removed from V and 4 bases from J, the gap between germline ends came to 11 bases. The CDR3 DNA reads as TGCGCCAGCAGCCCGGTCGGGGTCACTGAAGCTTTCTTT. This encodes CASSPVGVTEAFF.

The chain links TRBV27 to TRBJ2-5, with 8 nucleotides matching TRBD2. V was clipped by 6 bases and J by 5 bases; unmatched bases: 11. CDR1 and CDR2 (germline): MNHEY, SMNVEV (reference sequence). CDR3 length equals 15 residues. In DNA form, the CDR3 reads TGTGCCAGCAGACTCGGGGGGGCCACTAGGGAGACCCAGTACTTC. Translating gives CASRLGGATRETQYF.

The CDR3 region is CASSQVSSGANVLTF. For the CDR3, the DNA is TGTGCCAGCAGCCAAGTGAGCTCTGGGGCCAACGTCCTGACTTTC. The chain is built from TRBV4-2 and TRBJ2-6, with D unclear. V lost 1 base and J 0 bases, leaving 4 bases between the germline ends. The CDR3 loop spans 15 amino acids. Germline V gene data show CDR1 as LGHNA and CDR2 as YNFKEQ.

This clone was seen a single time. The rearrangement uses TRBV7-9 and TRBJ2-2; 11 bases are shared with TRBD1. The CDR3 contains 16 residues. Germline CDR1 SEHNR, CDR2 FQNEAQ (reference sequence). After removal of 2 bases from V and 4 bases from J, the junction contained 3 bases not matched to a gene. The chain's CDR3 is CASSLPGTGGTGELFF. For the CDR3, the DNA is TGTGCCAGCAGCTTACCCGGGACAGGGGGCACCGGGGAGCTGTTTTTT.

The V and J genes are TRBV18 and TRBJ2-2; TRBD1 agrees at 11 bases. V was pared by 2 bases and J by 5 bases, with 10 bases of the junction left unmatched. This CDR3 has 18 amino acids. Germline V gene sequence: CDR1 KGHSH, CDR2 LQKENI. CDR3 in DNA: TGTGCCAGCTCACCATATGACCCGGGACAGGGGGGAACCGGGGAGCTGTTTTTT. Protein product: CASSPYDPGQGGTGELFF.

The chain uses TRBV5-4 and TRBJ2-6, with 7 bases fitting TRBD1. The CDR3 spans 16 residues. The germline CDR1 and CDR2 sequences are SGHNT and YYREEE (reference sequence). J gave up 4 bases and V 2 bases, and 6 bases lay outside the gene matches. CDR3 sequence: CASSFPTGKGANVLTF. The CDR3 DNA follows: TGTGCCAGCAGCTTCCCGACAGGGAAGGGGGCCAACGTCCTGACTTTC. Full variable domain (outside the CDR3, taken from reference TRBV5-4 and TRBJ2-6): ETGVTQSPTHLIKTRGQQVTLRCSSQSGHNTVSWYQQALGQGPQFIFQYYREEENGRGNFPPRFSGLQFPNYSSELNVNALELDDSALYLCASSFPTGKGANVLTFGAGSRLTVL.

This rearrangement joins TRBV25-1 to TRBJ1-1; D is undetermined. V lost 7 bases and J lost 0, with 9 bases in between. The CDR3 loop spans 13 amino acids. CDR1 and CDR2 (germline): MGHDK, SYGVNS. The CDR3 sequence is CASTNLMNTEAFF. For the CDR3, the DNA is TGTGCCAGCACTAATCTCATGAACACTGAAGCTTTCTTT.

The V call is TRBV18, the J call TRBJ1-4; maybe TRBD1 (6 bases). V was clipped by 0 bases and J by 7 bases, with 12 bases between them. The CDR3 runs 15 residues. Germline V gives CDR1 KGHSH, CDR2 LQKENI. CDR3 bases: TGTGCCAGCTCACCACCTACAGGGAGGGGTGAAAAACTGTTTTTT. Protein: CASSPPTGRGEKLFF.

V usage is TRBV5-6 and J usage is TRBJ2-1, with 7 positions matching TRBD2. Germline V gene data show CDR1 as SGHDT and CDR2 as YYEEEE. This CDR3 contains 12 residues. V dropped 0 bases and J dropped 15; count of bases not matched to a gene: 6. CDR3 loop: CASSLGLAEGFF. The CDR3 DNA reads TGTGCCAGCAGCTTGGGGCTAGCGGAGGGGTTCTTC.

This chain joins TRBV7-8 and TRBJ2-7; 8 nucleotides match TRBD1. This CDR3 has 13 amino acids. V lost 5 bases, J lost 6 bases, and 6 bases stayed unmatched. Germline V CDR1 and CDR2: SGHVS, FQNEAQ. This CDR3 reads CASSLGQGLEQYV. CDR3 bases: TGTGCCAGCAGCCTCGGACAGGGTCTCGAGCAGTACGTC.

The chain is built from TRBV15 and TRBJ1-1; no reliable D call. Germline CDR1 and CDR2: LNHNV and YYDKDF (reference sequence). The length of the CDR3 is 12 residues. The V end was cut by 6 bases, the J end by 3 bases, with 8 bases between. This CDR3 is CATRAGDTEAFF. The CDR3 DNA reads as TGTGCCACCAGGGCCGGAGACACTGAAGCTTTCTTT.

V usage is TRBV5-5 and J usage is TRBJ2-3, with D maybe TRBD2 (5 bases). The V gene's germline CDR1 is SGHKS and CDR2 YYEKEE (reference sequence). V gave up 3 bases and J gave up 7 bases, with 15 bases separating them. This CDR3 has 14 residues. As DNA, the CDR3 is TGTGCCAGCAGCTCCACCCCGACCGGGAATACGCAGTATTTT. It codes for CASSSTPTGNTQYF.

The chain couples TRBV27 to TRBJ1-1; tentative D call: TRBD1 (5 bases). V lost 7 bases, J lost 1 base, and 10 bases lay in between. CDR1 and CDR2 (germline): MNHEY, SMNVEV (reference sequence). The CDR3 is made up of 13 amino acids. The CDR3 loop reads CASTPTGNTEAFF. For the CDR3, the DNA is TGTGCCAGCACCCCCACAGGGAACACTGAAGCTTTCTTT.

V is TRBV5-4 and J is TRBJ2-3, with a weak D call TRBD1 (5 bases). With 6 bases removed from V and 3 bases from J, the gap between germline ends came to 23 bases. Per germline, CDR1 SGHNT and CDR2 YYREEE (reference sequence). The CDR3 is made up of 17 amino acids. CDR3 DNA: TGTGCCAGCACCCAAATAGGTAGGGGTGGTAGGACAGATACGCAGTATTTT. Its protein is CASTQIGRGGRTDTQYF.

This clone was recorded once. The rearrangement joins TRBV27 to TRBJ2-5; 8 bases map to TRBD2. V lost 4 bases and J lost 4; bases outside the gene matches: 8. Germline CDR1 is MNHEY and CDR2 is SMNVEV (reference sequence). The CDR3 has 15 amino acids. The CDR3 spells CASSSLADMGETQYF. CDR3 nucleotide sequence: TGTGCCAGCAGTTCACTAGCGGACATGGGAGAGACCCAGTACTTC.

V and J are TRBV19 and TRBJ2-1; no definite D call. This CDR3 has 15 residues. Germline V gives CDR1 LNHDA, CDR2 SQIVND (reference sequence). Trimming shortened V by 3 bases and J by 1 base, and 10 bases separated the two germline ends. This chain's CDR3 is CASSMALLSYNEQFF. The CDR3 nucleotides are TGTGCCAGTAGTATGGCGCTACTATCCTACAATGAGCAGTTCTTC.

This rearrangement joins TRBV4-3 to TRBJ1-4; TRBD1 is a possible D gene (5 bases). Trimming shortened V by 1 base and J by 5 bases, and 17 bases separated the two germline ends. The CDR3 has 17 residues. Germline V lookup: CDR1 LGHNA, CDR2 YSLEER. CDR3 region: CASSQGDSPRMNEKLFF. Written as DNA, the CDR3 is TGCGCCAGCAGCCAAGGTGACAGTCCCAGGATGAATGAAAAACTGTTTTTT.

This rearrangement joins TRBV6-6 to TRBJ2-7, with 7 bases identical to TRBD2. J was trimmed by 2 bases and V by 4 bases; bases with no gene match: 8. Germline CDR1 reads MNHNY; CDR2 reads SVGAGI (reference sequence). This CDR3 is 15 amino acids long. CDR3 residues: CASSSGGTTPYEQYV. As DNA, the CDR3 is TGTGCCAGCAGTTCCGGAGGGACTACGCCCTACGAGCAGTACGTC.

The genes are TRBV7-2 and TRBJ1-1; 8 positions match TRBD1. Germline V lookup: CDR1 SGHTA, CDR2 FQGNSA. The CDR3 sequence is 15 residues long. The ends lost 4 bases at V and 0 bases at J; junction bases unmatched: 4. In nucleotides, the CDR3 is TGTGCCAGCAGCTATACAGGGGGAATGAACACTGAAGCTTTCTTT. The encoded protein is CASSYTGGMNTEAFF.